This T cell receptor beta chain was sequenced for a study of preoperative IRX-2 immunotherapy in early breast cancer (dated by TCRdb to the late 2010s). The method behind the library was the immunoSEQ multiplex PCR assay. In its TCRdb copy, this immuneACCESS table keeps in-frame sequences only and misses some clones. Where compared with another copy, unresolved V genes explain less than half of these, and the others have no known cause. The table for this sample lists 35,000 to 50,000 clones; roughly 95% of them were counted only once. Over 1.5% of the sample is in the top ten clones. The treatment or condition label corresponds to: preoperative locoregional IRX-2 cytokine immunotherapy. The samples were obtained from a phase Ib study that tested preoperative, locoregional IRX-2 cytokine immunotherapy designed to prime immune responses. The donors were early-stage breast cancer patients who were given IRX-2 prior to surgery.

This clone was found once. Its antigen specificity is not known. Base qualities are missing; no much larger clone stands one base away. Reading the germline V gene (reference sequence) gives CDR1 LNHNV and CDR2 YYDKDF. The junction shows trimming of 11 bases on V and 2 bases on J, and the gene matches do not reach 10 bases of it. The CDR3 holds 16 amino acids from the cysteine to the phenylalanine. The only DNA kept is the CDR3, 48 bases in frame from the first base. The origin of this receptor is a human donor with breast cancer. Rearrangement joined TRBV15 to TRBJ2-6; 9 bases in between match TRBD1. The input for sequencing was tumor tissue, taken after IRX-2 immunotherapy. CDR3 sequence: CALGGTGLAGANVLTF. The DNA sequence follows: TGTGCCCTAGGGGGGACAGGGTTGGCTGGGGCCAACGTCCTGACTTTC.